This entry concerns a single T cell receptor beta chain. This sample is part of a study of technical replicates of blood from several donors. The repertoire was sequenced with immunoSEQ multiplex PCR; TCRdb's copy has only in-frame clones and lacks some. The sample includes over 60,000 clones, 93% of them seen just once. The germline V and J ends were trimmed by 6 bases and 0 bases, with 13 bases remaining between them. This CDR3 comprises 15 residues. Germline V gene lookup returns CDR1 MDHEN and CDR2 SYDVKM. Sequences were obtained from T cells isolated from PBMCs. V is TRBV28 and J is TRBJ2-3; D is possibly TRBD2 (6 bases). This receptor was obtained from a human donor in good health. The CDR3 region has the DNA TGTGCCAGCAGGCCCTGGGGGACTAGCACAGATACGCAGTATTTT. This encodes CASRPWGTSTDTQYF.